Listed below are T cell receptor beta chains from one sample, sequenced in a study of T cells after posttransplantation cyclophosphamide. Clones were read by immunoSEQ multiplex PCR, and TCRdb kept only the in-frame ones, dropping some. This repertoire holds about 37,000 clones, and none appear only once. The specimen was PBMCs. The receptor set was obtained from a young man in good health and a related stem cell transplant donor. Both conserved end residues are part of each CDR3.

V: TRBV2
CDR3: CASTTTGSVKPQHF

V: TRBV30
CDR3: CPGVYEQYF

V: TRBV15
CDR3: CATSNYWDGLEKLFF

V: TRBV28
CDR3: CASSLRAFGANVLTF

V: TRBV24-1
CDR3: CATSAGQSEQPQHF

V: TRBV28
CDR3: CASSVTGTGAEDTQYF

V: TRBV11-3
CDR3: CASSLGGTSLSTDTQYF

V: TRBV5-4
CDR3: CASSSRLAGGLNNEQFF

V: TRBV7-2
CDR3: CASSEQAGGTEAFF

V: TRBV28
CDR3: CASSLTRGGEKLFF

V: TRBV6-2/TRBV6-3
CDR3: CASTARGGNKETQYF

V: TRBV6-1
CDR3: CASSGYRDMPGNTIYF

V: TRBV24-1
CDR3: CATSASGTSTETQYF

V: TRBV28
CDR3: CASSSAAGTGDTEAFF

V: TRBV9
CDR3: CASSAVQGGNGELFF

V: TRBV6-5
CDR3: CASSYGRSETQYF

V: TRBV4-2
CDR3: CASSQGGVDTQYF

V: TRBV15
CDR3: CATSREGGTDEKLFF

V: TRBV5-4
CDR3: CASSPVGGNGYTF

V: TRBV11-1
CDR3: CASRRDRGSNTGELFF

V: TRBV10-1
CDR3: CASRGRGRSSYEQYF

V: TRBV19
CDR3: CASSISRATNEKLFF

V: TRBV2
CDR3: CASSPDRAKYQPQHF

V: TRBV28
CDR3: CASSSRGNNSPLHF

V: TRBV7-9
CDR3: CASSVGQGHTEAFF

V: TRBV29-1
CDR3: CSVEMGGGTQYF

V: TRBV6-5
CDR3: CASSTYRGQEQYF

V: TRBV12-3/TRBV12-4
CDR3: CASSLRGLIEKLFF

V: TRBV6-2/TRBV6-3
CDR3: CASSWRHMRGLGNQPQHF

V: TRBV11-2
CDR3: CASRRISDYGYTF

V: TRBV7-9
CDR3: CASSPRGYHEQFF

V: TRBV5-6
CDR3: CASSFAGDQPQHF

V: TRBV6-1
CDR3: CASSATGGAAKNIQYF

V: TRBV11-2
CDR3: CASSQGRGGRWAGELFF